This record concerns one T cell receptor (beta chain) sequence. This record comes from a study of blood T cells in healthy people across ages. A sample-barcoded 5' primer and a J-beta primer mix were used in a second PCR of about 7 to 12 cycles. Each TCR beta cDNA got a 12-nucleotide random molecular identifier. MiXCR, applied by TCRdb to the 5' RACE reads, yields one record per CDR3 protein. The data contain hundreds of thousands of distinct CDR3 sequences, 45% to 70% of them seen just once; the ten biggest clones take up under 30%. V was trimmed by 6 bases and J by 5 bases, leaving 19 bases between them. Germline values: CDR1 MNHEY, CDR2 SVGAGI. This CDR3 has 15 amino acids.

This TCR derives from a man aged 35 to 55 in good health. The sample was blood. The V gene is TRBV6-5, the J gene TRBJ1-1; the D gene is possibly TRBD1 (6 bases). CDR3 sequence reads: CASSHGTPRVTEAFF. The CDR3 nucleotides read TGTGCCAGCAGCCACGGGACACCGAGGGTTACTGAAGCTTTCTTT.